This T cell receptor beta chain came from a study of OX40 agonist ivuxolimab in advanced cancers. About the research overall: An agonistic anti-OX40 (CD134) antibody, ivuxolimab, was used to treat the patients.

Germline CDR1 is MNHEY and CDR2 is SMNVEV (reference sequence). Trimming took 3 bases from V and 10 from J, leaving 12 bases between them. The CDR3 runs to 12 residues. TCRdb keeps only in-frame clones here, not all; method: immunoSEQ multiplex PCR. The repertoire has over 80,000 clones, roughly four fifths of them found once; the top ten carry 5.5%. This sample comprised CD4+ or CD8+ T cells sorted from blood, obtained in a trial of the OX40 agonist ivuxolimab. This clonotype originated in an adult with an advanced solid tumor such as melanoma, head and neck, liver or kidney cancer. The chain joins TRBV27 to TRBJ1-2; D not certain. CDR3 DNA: TGTGCCAGCAGTTTTAGAGAGGGAACCTACACCTTC. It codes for CASSFREGTYTF.